One and the same sample provided the 31 T cell receptor beta chains below, sequenced in a study of control samples from healthy donors and cancer patients. Profiled with immunoSEQ multiplex PCR; TCRdb holds only in-frame clones, not every one. The sample yields roughly 120,000 clones, around nine tenths seen once. The sample was blood. These receptors came from a man between 25 and 39 years old in good health.

The rearrangement links TRBV5-1 to TRBJ2-3, with 9 bases lining up with TRBD2. This CDR3 contains 16 residues. V gave up 4 bases and J gave up 5 bases; unmatched junction bases: 11. CDR1 and CDR2 (germline): SGHRS, YFSETQ. CDR3 residues: CASSHGNGGGEDTQYF. The CDR3 DNA is TGCGCCAGCAGCCATGGGAATGGCGGGGGGGAAGATACGCAGTATTTT.

CDR3 nucleotides: TGTGCCAGCTCCCCTCTAGGCAGATATAATTCACCCCTCCACTTT. This codes for CASSPLGRYNSPLHF. The chain recombines TRBV27 with TRBJ1-6; unclear D gene. Germline values: CDR1 MNHEY, CDR2 SMNVEV (reference sequence). Trimming removed 8 bases from V and 4 bases from J, with 15 bases in between. This CDR3 is built from 15 residues.

This clone came up a few times. The chain employs TRBV2 and TRBJ2-7; 9 positions agree with TRBD2. Germline trimming cut 8 bases from V and 0 bases from J; bases unmatched to any gene: 8. Germline values: CDR1 SNHLY, CDR2 FYNNEI. The CDR3 runs to 15 residues. DNA for the CDR3: TGTGCCAGCGCCCCGGGACTAGCCCGCTCCTACGAGCAGTACGTC. This encodes CASAPGLARSYEQYV.

V usage is TRBV11-3 and J usage is TRBJ2-1; 10 bases map to TRBD2. The V segment lost 3 bases and the J segment 2 bases; nucleotides outside the gene matches: 1. This CDR3 contains 15 residues. The germline CDR1 and CDR2 sequences are SGHNT and YENEEA. Here the CDR3 reads CASSFSGGTYNEQFF. The CDR3 nucleotides are TGTGCCAGCAGCTTTAGCGGGGGGACCTACAATGAGCAGTTCTTC.

This clone was seen once. The chain couples TRBV7-3 to TRBJ2-7; D gene uncertain. The CDR3 is 13 amino acids. CDR1 and CDR2 (germline): SGHTA, FQGTGA. Deletions cut 0 bases from V and 5 bases from J, with 8 bases between. CDR3: CASSLTLDDEQYF. Written as DNA, the CDR3 is TGTGCCAGCAGCTTAACCCTAGATGACGAGCAGTACTTC.

The chain combines TRBV4-2 with TRBJ1-2, with 7 bases lining up with TRBD1. Germline CDR1 and CDR2: LGHNA and YNFKEQ. V lost 0 bases to trimming and J lost 4 bases; unmatched junction nucleotides: 5. The CDR3 is 15 amino acids. DNA for the CDR3: TGTGCCAGCAGCCAAGATCAGGACAGGCTCTATGGCTACACCTTC. It translates to CASSQDQDRLYGYTF.

V is TRBV11-2 and J is TRBJ1-2, with 7 bases identical to TRBD1. Germline values: CDR1 SGHAT, CDR2 FQNNGV. There are 13 residues in the CDR3. V was clipped by 5 bases and J by 6 bases; unmatched bases: 6. The CDR3 protein is CASSRRDSHGYTF. CDR3 DNA: TGTGCCAGCAGCCGCCGGGACAGCCATGGCTACACCTTC.

The genes are TRBV7-2 and TRBJ1-5; D is uncertain. The CDR3 is 13 residues long. The V gene's germline CDR1 is SGHTA and CDR2 FQGNSA. Trimming shortened V by 2 bases and J by 5 bases, and 7 bases separated the two germline ends. The chain's CDR3 is CASSLLAYQPQHF. The CDR3 DNA follows: TGTGCCAGCAGCTTACTCGCCTATCAGCCCCAGCATTTT.

The chain links TRBV25-1 to TRBJ1-1; D might be TRBD1 (6 bases). Deletions cut 3 bases from V and 5 bases from J, with 16 bases between. The germline V gene has CDR1 MGHDK and CDR2 SYGVNS. CDR3 length equals 15 residues. This CDR3 is CASSEAGGAGTEAFF. The CDR3 bases are TGTGCCAGCAGTGAGGCGGGGGGGGCAGGAACTGAAGCTTTCTTT. The full variable domain, with the rest looked up from reference TRBV25-1 and TRBJ1-1, is EADIYQTPRYLVIGTGKKITLECSQTMGHDKMYWYQQDPGMELHLIHYSYGVNSTEKGDLSSESTVSRIRTEHFPLTLESARPSHTSQYLCASSEAGGAGTEAFFGQGTRLTVV.

This chain uses TRBV5-1 with TRBJ1-2; D is ambiguous. V lost 0 bases and J 6 bases, leaving 6 bases between the germline ends. This CDR3 is 12 amino acids long. Germline V gives CDR1 SGHRS, CDR2 YFSETQ. CDR3 DNA sequence: TGCGCCAGCAGCTTGGACGGGGATGGCTACACCTTC. This codes for CASSLDGDGYTF.

The chain couples TRBV30 to TRBJ1-1; 8 nucleotides match TRBD1. CDR1 and CDR2 (germline): GTSNPN, SVGIG (reference sequence). J gave up 5 bases and V 1 base, and 6 bases lay outside the gene matches. The CDR3 runs 14 residues. CDR3 coding DNA: TGTGCCTGGAGTGGGGGGACAGGACGGACTGAAGCTTTCTTT. It specifies CAWSGGTGRTEAFF.

The CDR3 region is CASRKTGEVYGYTF. The CDR3 coding sequence is TGTGCCAGCAGAAAGACAGGGGAGGTCTATGGCTACACCTTC. The rearrangement uses TRBV3-1 (or the pseudogene TRBV3-2) and TRBJ1-2; 8 bases agree with TRBD1. In germline, CDR1 is LGHDT, CDR2 YNNKEL (reference sequence). The CDR3 has 14 amino acids. V dropped 6 bases and J dropped 4; count of bases not matched to a gene: 7.

The rearrangement links TRBV24-1 to TRBJ2-3; 9 nucleotides align to TRBD1. Germline-derived CDR1 and CDR2 are KGHDR and SFDVKD. This CDR3 is built from 15 residues. The V and J ends lost 4 bases and 3 bases, in that order; junction bases with no gene match: 4. The CDR3 nucleotides read TGTGCCACCAGTGACGCGGACAGGGGAACAGATACGCAGTATTTT. Amino acid sequence: CATSDADRGTDTQYF.

The chain combines TRBV6-6 with TRBJ1-1, with D possibly matching TRBD1 (5 bases). The CDR3 totals 15 residues. Germline V gene sequence: CDR1 MNHNY, CDR2 SVGAGI (reference sequence). V was trimmed by 6 bases and J by 1 base, leaving 15 bases between them. This CDR3 reads CASSFYRQKNTEAFF. The CDR3 nucleotides read TGTGCCAGCAGCTTCTACCGACAGAAGAACACTGAAGCTTTCTTT.

The gene calls are TRBV14 and TRBJ1-4; D is perhaps TRBD1 (5 bases). The CDR3 sequence is 16 residues long. Germline lookup yields CDR1 SGHDN and CDR2 FVKESK. Trimming took 0 bases from V and 5 from J, leaving 13 bases between them. CDR3: CASSQDLGGVNEKLFF. The CDR3, as DNA: TGTGCCAGCAGCCAAGACCTTGGGGGAGTGAATGAAAAACTGTTTTTT. The whole variable domain, remainder taken from reference TRBV14 and TRBJ1-4, is EAGVTQFPSHSVIEKGQTVTLRCDPISGHDNLYWYRRVMGKEIKFLLHFVKESKQDESGMPNNRFLAERTGGTYSTLKVQPAELEDSGVYFCASSQDLGGVNEKLFFGSGTQLSVL.

The gene calls are TRBV11-3 and TRBJ2-1; D not certain. Trimming cost V 5 bases and J 6 bases, with 17 bases left between them. The CDR3 totals 15 residues. Germline V gene data show CDR1 as SGHNT and CDR2 as YENEEA. As DNA, the CDR3 is TGTGCCAGCAGCAGAATTGACACCCTGGGCAATGAGCAGTTCTTC. Protein: CASSRIDTLGNEQFF. The full variable domain, with the rest looked up from reference TRBV11-3 and TRBJ2-1, is EAGVVQSPRYKIIEKKQPVAFWCNPISGHNTLYWYLQNLGQGPELLIRYENEEAVDDSQLPKDRFSAERLKGVDSTLKIQPAELGDSAVYLCASSRIDTLGNEQFFGPGTRLTVL.

The CDR3 loop reads CASSLAPDGDTIYF. CDR3 nucleotides: TGTGCCAGCAGCTTGGCCCCCGACGGAGACACCATATATTTT. The chain combines TRBV5-6 with TRBJ1-3; D remains ambiguous. CDR3 size: 14 residues. V lost 0 bases to trimming and J lost 8 bases, with 12 bases between them. Germline V gives CDR1 SGHDT, CDR2 YYEEEE. Full variable domain (outside the CDR3, taken from reference TRBV5-6 and TRBJ1-3): DAGVTQSPTHLIKTRGQQVTLRCSPKSGHDTVSWYQQALGQGPQFIFQYYEEEERQRGNFPDRFSGHQFPNYSSELNVNALLLGDSALYLCASSLAPDGDTIYFGEGSWLTVV.

The chain joins TRBV4-2 to TRBJ2-1; the match to TRBD2 covers 12 bases. The V gene end was trimmed by 4 bases and the J gene end by 10 bases; junction bases not matched to a gene: 14. CDR1 and CDR2 from the germline V gene are LGHNA and YNFKEQ. The CDR3 runs 17 residues. The CDR3, as DNA: TGTGCCAGCAGCCTCCGACTAGCGGGGGTCGTTGGGCCCGAGCAGTTCTTC. Amino acid sequence: CASSLRLAGVVGPEQFF.

The chain has TRBV10-2 and TRBJ1-2; no clear D gene. V lost 3 bases, J lost 4 bases, and 15 bases lay in between. The CDR3 is made up of 15 amino acids. In germline, CDR1 is WSHSY, CDR2 SAAADI. For the CDR3, the DNA is TGCGCCAGCAGTGAAAGGGTTACCCCTCTCTATGGCTACACCTTC. It translates to CASSERVTPLYGYTF.

V and J are TRBV6-6 and TRBJ1-3, with unresolved D. The germline V gene encodes CDR1 MNHNY and CDR2 SVGAGI (reference sequence). The V end lost 4 bases, the J end lost 1 base, and 8 bases lay between the germline ends. The CDR3 spans 14 residues. CDR3 DNA sequence: TGTGCCAGCAGTTTAACGACATCTGGAAACACCATATATTTT. It codes for CASSLTTSGNTIYF.

This chain links TRBV24-1 with TRBJ2-5; 9 positions agree with TRBD2. Germline lookup yields CDR1 KGHDR and CDR2 SFDVKD. This CDR3 region has 13 residues. V shed 8 bases and J 5 bases; nucleotides not matched to a gene: 5. CDR3: CATIDSGGETQYF. CDR3 coding DNA: TGTGCCACCATCGACAGCGGGGGGGAGACCCAGTACTTC.

The chain couples TRBV2 to TRBJ1-2; TRBD1 agrees at 7 bases. CDR1 and CDR2 (germline): SNHLY, FYNNEI. This CDR3 has 13 amino acids. V dropped 5 bases and J dropped 4; count of bases not matched to a gene: 4. The CDR3 DNA reads as TGTGCCAGCAGTCCGGGACAGCTCTATGGCTACACCTTC. As protein: CASSPGQLYGYTF.

V and J are TRBV27 and TRBJ1-2; possibly TRBD1 for D (6 bases). The CDR3 is 14 amino acids. The germline gives CDR1 MNHEY, CDR2 SMNVEV (reference sequence). Trimming took off 2 bases at V and 2 bases at J, with 9 bases between the two ends. The CDR3 sequence: CASSLQGSNYGYTF. CDR3 nucleotides: TGTGCCAGCAGTTTACAGGGGTCAAACTATGGCTACACCTTC.

This chain uses TRBV30 with TRBJ2-3; 9 bases are shared with TRBD2. J lost 7 bases, V lost 5 bases, and 16 bases had no gene match. The CDR3 extends over 16 amino acids. The germline V gene has CDR1 GTSNPN and CDR2 SVGIG (reference sequence). CDR3 in amino acids: CAWSRGRSGGMNTQYF. DNA of the CDR3: TGTGCCTGGTCACGAGGGCGGAGCGGGGGGATGAATACGCAGTATTTT.

The chain combines TRBV7-6 with TRBJ1-3; maybe TRBD1 (5 bases). The CDR3 contains 14 residues. The V end lost 2 bases, the J end lost 4 bases, and 9 bases lay between the germline ends. Per germline, CDR1 SGHVS and CDR2 FNYEAQ. CDR3 region: CASSLSGGGNTIYF. CDR3 nucleotides: TGTGCCAGCAGCTTATCGGGGGGAGGAAACACCATATATTTT.

The V call is TRBV10-3, the J call TRBJ2-2; TRBD1 might be the D (7 bases). V was cut by 4 bases and J by 3 bases, with 12 bases left in between. Looked up from germline, CDR1 is ENHRY and CDR2 is SYGVKD. The CDR3 runs 15 residues. The chain's CDR3 is CAISARRGDTGELFF. CDR3 sequence (DNA): TGTGCCATCAGTGCCCGCAGGGGGGACACCGGGGAGCTGTTTTTT.

The chain has TRBV3-1 (or the pseudogene TRBV3-2) and TRBJ1-2, with D possibly matching TRBD1 (5 bases). Trimming pared 4 bases from V and 10 bases from J, leaving 10 bases between. CDR3 length equals 11 residues. Germline V gene lookup returns CDR1 LGHDT and CDR2 YNNKEL (reference sequence). In nucleotides, the CDR3 is TGTGCCAGCAGCCGCCCAGGGTCCTACACCTTC. Translating it yields CASSRPGSYTF.

The V and J genes are TRBV11-2 and TRBJ1-1; D unclear. V was shortened by 3 bases and J by 2 bases, with 4 bases between the two germline ends. CDR1 is SGHAT, CDR2 FQNNGV, per germline. The CDR3 is made up of 12 amino acids. The CDR3 coding sequence is TGTGCCAGCAGCTTTAGTAACACTGAAGCTTTCTTT. This sequence encodes CASSFSNTEAFF. Based on the CDR3 plus reference TRBV11-2 and TRBJ1-1, the full variable domain is EAGVAQSPRYKIIEKRQSVAFWCNPISGHATLYWYQQILGQGPKLLIQFQNNGVVDDSQLPKDRFSAERLKGVDSTLKIQPAKLEDSAVYLCASSFSNTEAFFGQGTRLTVV.

The V gene is TRBV29-1, the J gene TRBJ2-3; TRBD1 aligns across 7 bases. Germline assignment: CDR1 SQVTM and CDR2 ANQGSEA. Unmatched junction bases numbered 4, after V lost 7 bases and J lost 6 bases. This CDR3 spans 11 amino acids. In DNA form, the CDR3 reads TGCAGCGCCACAGGGGCCGATACGCAGTATTTT. This codes for CSATGADTQYF.

The chain recombines TRBV6-6 with TRBJ1-1, with D possibly TRBD1 on 6 matching bases. Germline V gene data show CDR1 as MNHNY and CDR2 as SVGAGI (reference sequence). The CDR3 is 13 residues long. V gave up 6 bases and J gave up 1 base, with 9 bases separating them. This CDR3 is CASSEDRNTEAFF. DNA of the CDR3: TGTGCCAGCAGCGAGGACAGGAACACTGAAGCTTTCTTT.

The table lists this clone with a few counts. V and J are TRBV19 and TRBJ1-6; tentative D call: TRBD1 (5 bases). Trimming stripped 7 bases from V and 7 bases from J, with 17 bases between. The CDR3 spans 15 residues. Germline V gives CDR1 LNHDA, CDR2 SQIVND (reference sequence). DNA of the CDR3: TGTGCCAGTACTGTAGGAGGGGAGGGGAATTCACCCCTCCACTTT. Its translation: CASTVGGEGNSPLHF.